These 11 T cell receptor beta chains came from one sample sequenced in a study of T cells after yellow fever vaccination. TCRdb reprocessed the 5' RACE reads via MiXCR and lists one record per CDR3 protein. The sample lists 250,000 to 300,000 distinct CDR3 sequences; roughly 5.6% were seen once. Source: CD4+ T cells sorted from PBMCs, taken on the day of the yellow fever booster vaccination. The receptor set was obtained from a man between 18 and 35 years old who received the YFV17D yellow fever vaccine.

The chain recombines TRBV4-2 with TRBJ1-2; 7 bases align to TRBD1. CDR3 length equals 16 residues. V lost 2 bases, J lost 4 bases, and 10 bases stayed unmatched. Germline V lookup: CDR1 LGHNA, CDR2 YNFKEQ. The CDR3 reads CASSQYKGADSYGYTF. As DNA, the CDR3 is TGTGCCAGCAGCCAATATAAGGGGGCAGATAGCTATGGCTACACCTTC.

The V call is TRBV7-2, the J call TRBJ1-6; D is possibly TRBD1 (6 bases). The CDR3 spans 15 residues. CDR1 SGHTA and CDR2 FQGNSA come from the germline V gene. The ends were cut back, 0 bases at V and 10 bases at J, with 13 bases in the middle. In DNA, the CDR3 is TGTGCCAGCAGCTTAGCTTCAGGGGCAGGGTCACCCCTCCACTTT. Its translation: CASSLASGAGSPLHF.

The V gene is TRBV27, the J gene TRBJ2-6; D gene unclear. The V end was cut by 6 bases, the J end by 2 bases, with 14 bases between. Germline CDR1 and CDR2: MNHEY and SMNVEV (reference sequence). The CDR3 runs to 16 residues. The CDR3 DNA sequence: TGTGCCAGCAGAGCCGAAAGGCGCGCTGGGGCCAACGTCCTGACTTTC. Translated: CASRAERRAGANVLTF.

This clonotype was seen repeatedly, ten times or more. In nucleotides, the CDR3 is TGTGCCAGCAGCCAGCGGACTAACGATGAGCAGTTCTTC. Protein sequence: CASSQRTNDEQFF. This rearrangement joins TRBV7-2 to TRBJ2-1; the D gene is possibly TRBD2 (6 bases). The CDR3 extends over 13 amino acids. CDR1 is SGHTA and CDR2 is FQGNSA in the germline V gene. Trimming shortened V by 5 bases and J by 8 bases, and 13 bases separated the two germline ends.

The table lists this clonotype with many counts. The gene calls are TRBV29-1 and TRBJ2-7, with 10 bases that match TRBD1. The ends lost 4 bases at V and 6 bases at J; junction bases unmatched: 3. The germline gives CDR1 SQVTM, CDR2 ANQGSEA. The CDR3 is 12 amino acids. As DNA, the CDR3 is TGCAGCGTTGGACAGGGGGCAGCCGAGCAGTACTTC. Protein product: CSVGQGAAEQYF.

In this sample, this clonotype turned up a few times. The chain links TRBV7-2 to TRBJ1-2; a possible D gene is TRBD1 (5 bases). CDR3 length: 15 residues. V was pared by 7 bases and J by 7 bases, with 22 bases between. Germline V gene sequence: CDR1 SGHTA, CDR2 FQGNSA. CDR3 sequence reads: CASTRLGVGGGGYTF. The CDR3 DNA reads as TGTGCCAGCACCCGACTGGGGGTCGGCGGCGGTGGCTACACCTTC. Full variable domain (remainder filled in from reference TRBV7-2 and TRBJ1-2): GAGVSQSPSNKVTEKGKDVELRCDPISGHTALYWYRQSLGQGLEFLIYFQGNSAPDKSGLPSDRFSAERTGGSVSTLTIQRTQQEDSAVYLCASTRLGVGGGGYTFGSGTRLTVV.

This clonotype has only a few counts. The chain joins TRBV12-3 or TRBV12-4 to TRBJ1-1; maybe TRBD1 (5 bases). The V gene lost 5 bases and the J gene lost 4 bases, with 14 bases spanning the gap. The CDR3 contains 14 residues. The CDR3 nucleotides are TGTGCCAGCAGTCCTCGACAGTTGGGCACTGAAGCTTTCTTT. Translation: CASSPRQLGTEAFF.

The chain carries TRBV29-1 and TRBJ1-3; D is unresolved. The CDR3 has 15 amino acids. From germline, CDR1 is SQVTM and CDR2 ANQGSEA. Trimming removed 3 bases from V and 0 bases from J, with 12 bases in between. The CDR3 is CSVELQQSSGNTIYF. The DNA of the CDR3 is TGCAGCGTTGAGTTACAGCAGAGCTCTGGAAACACCATATATTTT.

This clonotype showed up just a few times. The chain couples TRBV6-4 to TRBJ2-7; 10 positions match TRBD2. V lost 3 bases, J lost 0 bases, and 5 bases stayed unmatched. Germline assignment: CDR1 MRHNA and CDR2 SNTAGT. The length of the CDR3 is 16 residues. The CDR3 spells CASSEFSGGASYEQYV. As DNA, the CDR3 is TGTGCCAGCAGTGAATTCAGCGGGGGGGCCTCCTACGAGCAGTACGTC.

This clonotype showed up just a few times. The chain combines TRBV5-1 with TRBJ1-3; D gene ambiguous. Trimming cost V 4 bases and J 1 base, with 9 bases left between them. The CDR3 contains 14 residues. Germline lookup yields CDR1 SGHRS and CDR2 YFSETQ. CDR3 coding DNA: TGCGCCAGCAGCAGCACTAAATCTGGAAACACCATATATTTT. Translation gives CASSSTKSGNTIYF.

A few counts support this clonotype. This rearrangement joins TRBV10-3 to TRBJ1-2; no clear D gene. The germline V gene has CDR1 ENHRY and CDR2 SYGVKD. The length of the CDR3 is 13 residues. Trimming left V 9 bases short and J 14 bases short, with 25 bases between. For the CDR3, the DNA is TGTGCCATACGCCCGTTTGTTAGTCCTCGGGTGACCTTC. Translated: CAIRPFVSPRVTF.